This T cell receptor (beta chain) was found in a study of OX40 agonist ivuxolimab in advanced cancers. Study details: Aged roughly 23 to 79 with a mean of approximately 57 years, they were about 80% male. A partial response was reached by three patients: one with hepatocellular carcinoma and two with cutaneous melanoma. Broader study findings: Among expanded peripheral T cells, antigen specificity went undetermined. Dosing at 0.1 to 3.0 mg/kg was accompanied by clonal expansion of CD4+ and CD8+ blood T cells by week 6.

V shed 4 bases, J shed 0 bases, and the junction held 6 bases outside the gene matches. The CDR3 extends over 16 amino acids. Germline values: CDR1 MNHEY, CDR2 SVGAGI. Produced via immunoSEQ multiplex PCR; TCRdb's table is partial and in-frame only. Among around 79,000 clones listed, 88% were seen once. Comment on this clone: The antigen is undetermined.

The receptor was isolated from an adult with an advanced solid tumor such as melanoma, head and neck, liver or kidney cancer. The chain is built from TRBV6-5 and TRBJ2-7, with 10 bases aligning to TRBD2. Source: CD4+ or CD8+ T cells sorted from blood, taken in a trial of the OX40 agonist ivuxolimab. As DNA, the CDR3 is TGTGCCAGCAGTTTCATTAGCGGGGGGCACTCCTACGAGCAGTACTTC. It encodes CASSFISGGHSYEQYF.